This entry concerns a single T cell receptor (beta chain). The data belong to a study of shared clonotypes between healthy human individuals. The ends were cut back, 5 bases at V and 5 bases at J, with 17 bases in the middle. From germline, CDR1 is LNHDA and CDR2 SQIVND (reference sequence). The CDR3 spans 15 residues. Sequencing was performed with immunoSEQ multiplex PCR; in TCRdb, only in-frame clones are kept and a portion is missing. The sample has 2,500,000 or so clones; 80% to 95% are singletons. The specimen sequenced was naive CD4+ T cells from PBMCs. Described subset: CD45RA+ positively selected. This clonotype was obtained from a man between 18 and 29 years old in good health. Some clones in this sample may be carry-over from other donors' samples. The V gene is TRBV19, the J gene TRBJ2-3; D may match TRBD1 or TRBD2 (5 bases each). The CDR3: CASSLWAGTVDTQYF. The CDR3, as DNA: TGTGCCAGTAGTCTCTGGGCAGGGACCGTAGATACGCAGTATTTT.